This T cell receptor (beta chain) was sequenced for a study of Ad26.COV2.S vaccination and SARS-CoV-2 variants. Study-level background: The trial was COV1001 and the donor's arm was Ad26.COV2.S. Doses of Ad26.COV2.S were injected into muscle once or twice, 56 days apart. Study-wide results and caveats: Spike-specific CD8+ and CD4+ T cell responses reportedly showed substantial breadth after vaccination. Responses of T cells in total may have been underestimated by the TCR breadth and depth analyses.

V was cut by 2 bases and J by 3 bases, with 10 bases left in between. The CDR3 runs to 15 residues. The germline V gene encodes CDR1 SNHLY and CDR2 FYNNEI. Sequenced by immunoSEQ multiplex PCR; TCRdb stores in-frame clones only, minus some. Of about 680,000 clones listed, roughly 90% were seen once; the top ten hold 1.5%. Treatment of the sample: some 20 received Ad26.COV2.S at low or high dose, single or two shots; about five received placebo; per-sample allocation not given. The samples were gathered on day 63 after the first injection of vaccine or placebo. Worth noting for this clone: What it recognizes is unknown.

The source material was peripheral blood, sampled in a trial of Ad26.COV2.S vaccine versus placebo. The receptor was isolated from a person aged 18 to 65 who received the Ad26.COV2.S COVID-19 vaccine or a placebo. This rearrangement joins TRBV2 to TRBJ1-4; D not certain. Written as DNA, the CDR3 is TGTGCCAGCAGTGAACAAGGGCTATCTAATGAAAAACTGTTTTTT. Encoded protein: CASSEQGLSNEKLFF.